This passage covers 23 T cell receptor beta chains from one sample sequenced in a study of regulatory T cells in long-lasting Graves disease. The time point denotes: newly diagnosed GD, antithyroid drugs for less than 3 months. PBMCs provided the RNA from which the TCR library was made. With iRepertoire HTBI primers and Arm-PCR of CDR3 regions, TCR beta libraries were built. A single record per CDR3 protein comes from TCRdb applying MiXCR to the multiplex PCR reads. The table shows 300,000 to 450,000 distinct CDR3 sequences, with about 16% occurring only once. Source: peripheral blood mononuclear cells (PBMCs), taken at new diagnosis, from a patient treated with antithyroid drugs. These receptors came from a female donor with Graves disease.

This clonotype was detected many times. The J gene is TRBJ2-1, the V gene TRBV4-1; D perhaps matches TRBD2 (5 bases). Trimming left V 0 bases short and J 9 bases short, with 15 bases between. From germline, CDR1 is MGHRA and CDR2 YSYEKL. CDR3 length equals 15 residues. CDR3 amino acids: CASSQEGLAYAEQFF. CDR3 in DNA: TGCGCCAGCAGCCAAGAGGGTCTAGCTTATGCTGAGCAGTTCTTC.

This clonotype was seen repeatedly, ten times or more. CDR3 coding DNA: TGTGCCAGCACCCTATGGGCCGGAGGGGCGGGGGAGACCCAGTACTTC. Residues: CASTLWAGGAGETQYF. This rearrangement joins TRBV28 to TRBJ2-5, with D maybe TRBD2 (6 bases). V lost 7 bases, J lost 5 bases, and 23 bases lay in between. This CDR3 comprises 16 residues. Germline V CDR1 and CDR2: MDHEN, SYDVKM.

The chain joins TRBV12-3 or TRBV12-4 to TRBJ1-5; perhaps TRBD1 as D (5 bases). The germline V and J ends were trimmed by 3 bases and 2 bases, with 14 bases remaining between them. The CDR3 loop spans 16 amino acids. The chain's CDR3 is CASSLMGEMGNQPQHF. The CDR3 DNA sequence: TGTGCCAGCAGTTTGATGGGGGAGATGGGCAATCAGCCCCAGCATTTT.

This clonotype occurred many times. CDR3 residues: CASSPPSLNTEAFF. The CDR3 DNA reads as TGTGCCAGTAGTCCCCCTTCTTTGAACACTGAAGCTTTCTTT. This chain connects TRBV19 to TRBJ1-1, with D uncertain. The CDR3 extends over 14 amino acids. The V and J ends lost 5 bases and 0 bases respectively, with 10 bases between them. Germline V gene data show CDR1 as LNHDA and CDR2 as SQIVND (reference sequence).

Many counts were recorded for this clonotype. This chain connects TRBV6-5 to TRBJ2-2; no clear D. Germline assignment: CDR1 MNHEY and CDR2 SVGAGI. This CDR3 contains 16 residues. V was clipped by 0 bases and J by 7 bases, with 15 bases between them. The CDR3 reads CASSYSTWAVYGELFF. CDR3 nucleotides: TGTGCCAGCAGTTACTCGACATGGGCAGTATACGGGGAGCTGTTTTTT.

Only a few counts were recorded for this clonotype. In DNA form, the CDR3 reads TGTGCCAGCAGCTTAGGAACAGAGCGGGAGACCCAGTACTTC. It translates to CASSLGTERETQYF. This chain links TRBV7-9 with TRBJ2-5, with D possibly being TRBD2 (5 bases). Trimming left V 1 base short and J 5 bases short, with 11 bases between. The CDR3 is 14 residues long. Germline assignment: CDR1 SEHNR and CDR2 FQNEAQ (reference sequence).

This clonotype has a count of ten or more. This chain uses TRBV10-3 with TRBJ1-1; perhaps TRBD1 as D (6 bases). The germline V gene has CDR1 ENHRY and CDR2 SYGVKD. Trimming took 10 bases from V and 4 from J, leaving 16 bases between them. CDR3 size: 13 residues. The CDR3 DNA follows: TGTGCCACGGGGACATCCGAGGGCACTGAAGCTTTCTTT. This sequence encodes CATGTSEGTEAFF.

In its sample, this clonotype was seen many times. The rearrangement links TRBV6-1 to TRBJ2-7, with D possibly matching TRBD2 (6 bases). V was trimmed by 6 bases and J by 6 bases, leaving 18 bases between them. The CDR3 runs to 14 residues. The germline V gene encodes CDR1 MNHNS and CDR2 SASEGT. The chain's CDR3 is CASSPTSMGREQYF. CDR3 nucleotide sequence: TGTGCCAGCAGCCCGACTAGTATGGGCCGCGAGCAGTACTTC.

The rearrangement links TRBV15 to TRBJ1-6; unclear D gene. The CDR3 is 12 amino acids. V lost 4 bases and J lost 7, with 5 bases in between. In germline, CDR1 is LNHNV, CDR2 YYDKDF (reference sequence). CDR3 loop: CATSTRNSPLHF. DNA for the CDR3: TGTGCCACCAGCACAAGAAATTCACCCCTCCACTTT.

This clonotype has more than one count but fewer than ten. The V call is TRBV12-3 or TRBV12-4, the J call TRBJ2-2; 9 positions match TRBD2. CDR3 length: 16 residues. The V and J ends lost 3 bases and 2 bases, in that order; junction bases with no gene match: 4. The CDR3, as DNA: TGTGCCAGCAGTTTTTCCCTAGCGGGAAACACCGGGGAGCTGTTTTTT. This sequence encodes CASSFSLAGNTGELFF.

This clonotype has only a few counts. The chain couples TRBV15 to TRBJ2-7; 10 bases line up with TRBD2. With 0 bases clipped from V and 5 bases from J, the junction kept 7 bases outside the gene matches. Germline V gene data show CDR1 as LNHNV and CDR2 as YYDKDF (reference sequence). The CDR3 loop spans 16 amino acids. The CDR3 loop reads CATSRDLSGGANEQYF. The CDR3 nucleotides are TGTGCCACCAGCAGAGATCTGAGCGGGGGGGCGAACGAGCAGTACTTC. The variable domain in full, completed from reference TRBV15 and TRBJ2-7, reads DAMVIQNPRYQVTQFGKPVTLSCSQTLNHNVMYWYQQKSSQAPKLLFHYYDKDFNNEADTPDNFQSRRPNTSFCFLDIRSPGLGDTAMYLCATSRDLSGGANEQYFGPGTRLTVT.

This clonotype occurred a few times. The CDR3 loop reads CASTTPDSFYGYTF. CDR3 nucleotide sequence: TGTGCCAGCACCACTCCGGACAGCTTCTATGGCTACACCTTC. The rearrangement uses TRBV9 and TRBJ1-2, with TRBD1 as a possible D gene (6 bases). The CDR3 consists of 14 residues. The germline CDR1 and CDR2 sequences are SGDLS and YYNGEE. The V gene lost 6 bases and the J gene lost 4 bases, with 16 bases spanning the gap.

This clonotype was detected ten times or more. The V call is TRBV28, the J call TRBJ2-7; TRBD1 aligns across 10 bases. The ends lost 8 bases at V and 5 bases at J; junction bases unmatched: 15. Germline V gives CDR1 MDHEN, CDR2 SYDVKM. The CDR3 loop spans 16 amino acids. The CDR3 coding sequence is TGTGCCAGCCCTGGGACGACCGGGACAGGGGACCACGAGCAGTACTTC. Residues: CASPGTTGTGDHEQYF.

Only a few counts were recorded for this clonotype. The CDR3 nucleotides are TGTGCCAGTACATCGGGACAGGGGATCTATGAGCAGTTCTTC. Translated: CASTSGQGIYEQFF. V and J are TRBV19 and TRBJ2-1; 10 bases agree with TRBD1. The V gene end was trimmed by 7 bases and the J gene end by 8 bases; junction bases not matched to a gene: 8. Germline-derived CDR1 and CDR2 are LNHDA and SQIVND (reference sequence). This CDR3 has 14 residues.

The V gene is TRBV20-1, the J gene TRBJ1-2; a weak D match, TRBD1 (5 bases). The length of the CDR3 is 16 residues. Trimming pared 3 bases from V and 2 bases from J, leaving 19 bases between. The germline V gene encodes CDR1 DFQATT and CDR2 SNEGSKA (reference sequence). The CDR3 DNA reads TGCAGTGCTAGCACGAACCGGGACGAACAAAACTATGGCTACACCTTC. Translation: CSASTNRDEQNYGYTF.

Details on this clonotype: A much larger clone differs from this one at a single base, so this may be a read error. The chain employs TRBV6-2 or TRBV6-3 and TRBJ2-1; the match to TRBD1 covers 9 bases. The J call may not be correct, given that the DNA end is closer to TRBJ2-5. Germline V gene sequence: CDR1 MNHEY, CDR2 SVGEGT. The CDR3 is 17 amino acids. CDR3 loop: CANSYRAYRGLRETQYF. The CDR3 DNA follows: TGTGCCAACAGTTACCGGGCTTACAGGGGGCTCAGGGAGACCCAGTACTTC.

The genes are TRBV14 and TRBJ2-1; D call uncertain. The germline gives CDR1 SGHDN, CDR2 FVKESK. The CDR3 sequence is 13 residues long. V lost 1 base to trimming and J lost 5 bases, with 6 bases between them. For the CDR3, the DNA is TGTGCCAGCAGCCAAGTTACCCACAATGAGCAGTTCTTC. Its protein product is CASSQVTHNEQFF.

This clonotype was recorded a few times. The gene calls are TRBV27 and TRBJ1-2, with 8 bases that match TRBD1. Germline CDR1 is MNHEY and CDR2 is SMNVEV (reference sequence). J was trimmed by 3 bases and V by 0 bases; bases with no gene match: 3. The length of the CDR3 is 15 residues. The CDR3 reads CASSLSVQGDYGYTF. The CDR3, as DNA: TGTGCCAGCAGTTTATCGGTACAGGGGGACTATGGCTACACCTTC.

This clonotype was seen at least ten times. The V gene is TRBV12-5, the J gene TRBJ2-3, with D uncertain. CDR3 length equals 17 residues. V was pared by 7 bases and J by 2 bases, with 22 bases between. The germline V gene encodes CDR1 LGHNT and CDR2 FRNRAP. The CDR3 DNA follows: TGTGCTAGTGCTCTACGGTCCGATTTTACGACCACAGATACGCAGTATTTT. Protein sequence: CASALRSDFTTTDTQYF.

The table lists this clonotype with many counts. The germline gene is not matched at one end of the junction; a read error may be the cause. V is TRBV11-2 and J is TRBJ2-3, with 8 bases fitting TRBD2. Looked up from germline, CDR1 is SGHAT and CDR2 is FQNNGV. This CDR3 has 17 residues. CDR3 sequence reads: CASSSVMGGRSTYTQYF. The CDR3 bases are TGTGCCAGCAGCTCGGTTATGGGCGGGAGGAGCACATATACGCAGTATTTT.

This clonotype came up many times. The V and J genes are TRBV11-2 and TRBJ1-6, with D hard to call. CDR1 and CDR2 (germline): SGHAT, FQNNGV. The CDR3 length is 12 residues. The V gene lost 2 bases and the J gene lost 14 bases, with 10 bases spanning the gap. The CDR3 loop reads CASSLLAAALHF. CDR3 DNA: TGTGCCAGCAGCTTATTAGCAGCGGCCCTCCACTTT.

V usage is TRBV6-1 and J usage is TRBJ2-3; 11 nucleotides agree with TRBD1. The J call may be wrong; the DNA end is better matched by TRBJ1-1. Germline CDR1 and CDR2: MNHNS and SASEGT. The CDR3 loop spans 18 amino acids. CDR3 sequence reads: CASREIRWGQGGGTEAFF. CDR3 nucleotides: TGTGCCAGCAGAGAAATCCGGTGGGGACAGGGGGGAGGTACTGAAGCTTTCTTT.

This clonotype turned up a few times. The genes are TRBV5-4 and TRBJ1-1; tentative D call: TRBD1 (5 bases). The V gene's germline CDR1 is SGHNT and CDR2 YYREEE (reference sequence). V lost 4 bases, J lost 2 bases, and 15 bases lay in between. The CDR3 totals 15 residues. As DNA, the CDR3 is TGTGCCAGCAGCCAGTTGACAGCGCCAAACACTGAAGCTTTCTTT. This codes for CASSQLTAPNTEAFF.